The source of this T cell receptor beta chain is a study of blood T cell repertoires in COVID-19. To note about this clone: Other DNA sequences in this sample translate to the same CDR3.

Profiling relied on immunoSEQ multiplex PCR, and the TCRdb table lists in-frame clones only, not all of them. The profile shows about 150,000 clones, more than 75% of them singletons. The germline V gene has CDR1 SGHVS and CDR2 FNYEAQ. Trimming stripped 1 base from V and 4 bases from J, with 8 bases between. This CDR3 has 14 residues. The TCR originated in a woman aged 60 to 75 with COVID-19, enrolled during active disease. The sample taken for sequencing was peripheral blood. J is TRBJ1-5 and V is TRBV7-6; weak D call: TRBD1 (5 bases). The CDR3 reads CASSLGGGNQPQHF. The CDR3 coding sequence is TGTGCCAGCAGCTTAGGGGGGGGTAATCAGCCCCAGCATTTT. The complete variable domain, with remaining parts taken from reference TRBV7-6 and TRBJ1-5, reads GAGVSQSPRYKVTKRGQDVALRCDPISGHVSLYWYRQALGQGPEFLTYFNYEAQQDKSGLPNDRFSAERPEGSISTLTIQRTEQRDSAMYRCASSLGGGNQPQHFGDGTRLSIL.